What follows is one T cell receptor (beta chain) and its context. Germline loops: CDR1 MGHRA, CDR2 YSYEKL. V was shortened by 0 bases and J by 1 base, with 12 bases between the two germline ends. The CDR3 has 16 amino acids. The data originate from a study of cytomegalovirus exposure and HLA in healthy donors. Across the study: Early released data had 65 million to 100 million unique TCRs, all coming from HLA-typed donors.

The PCR was carried out with 60 Vbeta primers and 13 Jbeta primers. Sequencing used immunoSEQ multiplex PCR; TCRdb keeps in-frame clones, though not all of them. The sample contains approximately 72,000 clones, 60% to 75% of which appear only once. This rearrangement joins TRBV4-1 to TRBJ1-1, with D hard to call. This TCR was sampled from a man aged 40-50 years in good health and CMV-seropositive. Sequenced sample: PBMCs. The CDR3 DNA follows: TGCGCCAGCAGCCAAGATCTGGTTGAGGGGAACACTGAAGCTTTCTTT. It specifies CASSQDLVEGNTEAFF.